This T cell receptor beta chain was captured by sequencing in a study of Graves' ophthalmopathy and Graves' hyperthyroidism. Regarding the study as a whole: Blood samples also showed most expanded thyroid clonotypes exceeding 0.001 frequency.

Clinicians made diagnoses from clinical symptoms, serum thyroxine, TRAb, thyroid ultrasound and orbital computed tomography. It was from about 10 ml of fresh peripheral blood that the PBMCs came. The CDR3 has 13 amino acids. Germline V CDR1 and CDR2: SGHTA, FQGNSA. V was clipped by 2 bases and J by 8 bases, with 9 bases between them. On this clonotype: Its target is unknown.

CDR3 regions of TCR beta were amplified from RNA transcripts. The library came from an HTBI-primed first-round RT-PCR and a second-round multiplex PCR. Each CDR3 protein gets one entry after TCRdb re-called the multiplex PCR reads with MiXCR. This sample carries hundreds of thousands of distinct CDR3 sequences, about 20% of them seen once, and the ten largest clones take about 6.6%. The receptor's source is a woman younger than 30 with stable Graves' hyperthyroidism. Some clones in this sample may be carry-over from other donors' samples. The sequencing input was peripheral blood. This rearrangement joins TRBV7-2 to TRBJ2-2, with D unresolved. CDR3 sequence reads: CASSLSYIGELFF. CDR3 sequence (DNA): TGTGCCAGCAGCTTATCGTATATAGGGGAGCTGTTTTTT.